Listed here are 5 T cell receptor beta chains from one sample, sequenced in a study of cytomegalovirus exposure and HLA in healthy donors. The primer mix had 60 Vbeta and 13 Jbeta primers. Libraries were prepared by immunoSEQ multiplex PCR; TCRdb keeps only in-frame clonotypes and omits some of them. Here the sample spans 100,000 to 150,000 clones, 75% to 85% being singletons. Sequences were obtained from PBMCs. Source of these receptors: a male donor in good health and CMV-seronegative.

V and J are TRBV7-8 and TRBJ1-2; tentative D call: TRBD1 (5 bases). Trimming took 8 bases from V and 12 from J, leaving 13 bases between them. The V gene's germline CDR1 is SGHVS and CDR2 FQNEAQ. The CDR3 loop spans 10 amino acids. CDR3 in DNA: TGTGCCAGCCCCATCCGGGGGAACACCTTC. It yields the protein CASPIRGNTF.

This chain links TRBV12-2 with TRBJ2-7; the table's D call, TRBD2, was not checked against the DNA. TRBV12-2 is annotated as a pseudogene. This CDR3 has 19 amino acids. The CDR3 sequence is CASRLYPPPGLAGRDEQYF. In DNA, the CDR3 is TGTGCAAGTCGCTTATATCCCCCTCCGGGACTAGCGGGGCGAGACGAGCAGTACTTC.

This clone was seen only a few times. This sequence joins TRBV7-9 and TRBJ1-2; the D gene is possibly TRBD1 (5 bases). The germline V and J ends were trimmed by 5 bases and 13 bases, with 8 bases remaining between them. From germline, CDR1 is SEHNR and CDR2 FQNEAQ (reference sequence). The CDR3 is 9 amino acids. The CDR3 is CASSPGGTF. The CDR3 DNA sequence: TGTGCCAGCAGCCCGGGGGGCACCTTC.

The chain links TRBV30 to TRBJ1-2, with D possibly matching TRBD1 (5 bases). V shed 0 bases and J shed 5 bases, with 10 bases lying between them. The CDR3 has 13 amino acids. Germline lookup yields CDR1 GTSNPN and CDR2 SVGIG (reference sequence). Here the CDR3 reads CAWSVSGNYGYTF. CDR3 in DNA: TGTGCCTGGAGTGTATCAGGGAATTATGGCTACACCTTC.

The V gene is TRBV6-5, the J gene TRBJ1-4; weak D call: TRBD1 (5 bases). The CDR3 contains 12 residues. V lost 2 bases and J 13 bases, leaving 11 bases between the germline ends. The germline V gene has CDR1 MNHEY and CDR2 SVGAGI. This CDR3 is CASSYTGTPLFF. The CDR3 DNA reads as TGTGCCAGCAGTTACACCGGGACTCCACTGTTTTTT.